These T cell receptor beta chains were read from a single sample in a study of shared clonotypes between healthy human individuals. Only in-frame clones appear in the TCRdb table, and some are missing; sequencing was by immunoSEQ multiplex PCR. The sample shows a few hundred thousand clones, 60% to 80% of them seen only once. Material for sequencing was memory CD4+ T cells sorted from blood. All receptors derive from a man aged 25-45 years in good health. Both conserved end residues are part of each CDR3. The D gene is left open where the match is weak. Where a row states a size, it is once, few, many or the class of an expanded clone; other rows omit it.

CDR3 DNA,CDR3 protein,J gene,D gene,V gene,clone size
TGCGCCAGCAGCTTGGATACAGGGGCCTACGAGCAGTACTTC,CASSLDTGAYEQYF,TRBJ2-7,TRBD1,TRBV5-1,once
TGCGCCAGCAGCCAGGACATGGGGACAACACGAGCTTTCTTT,CASSQDMGTTRAFF,TRBJ1-1,.,TRBV4-3,few
TGCAGCGTTGAAGAGGGGGTGCAAAACTATGGCTACACCTTC,CSVEEGVQNYGYTF,TRBJ1-2,.,TRBV29-1,.
TGTGCCAGCAGCCCCCAGGGTACCCTCTCTGGAAACACCATATATTTT,CASSPQGTLSGNTIYF,TRBJ1-3,.,TRBV7-9,.
TGTGCCAGCTCACCCAGGAGGGCCGCTGAAGAGACCCAGTACTTC,CASSPRRAAEETQYF,TRBJ2-5,.,TRBV18,.
TGTGCCAGCTCACCTGACAGGGATAACTATGGCTACACCTTC,CASSPDRDNYGYTF,TRBJ1-2,TRBD1,TRBV18,.
TGCGCCAGCAGCCCGGCAGGTCAGAATGAAAAACTGTTTTTT,CASSPAGQNEKLFF,TRBJ1-4,.,TRBV5-1,.
TGCGCCAGCAGCCAACAAACAGGGATCGGTGGCTACACCTTC,CASSQQTGIGGYTF,TRBJ1-2,.,TRBV4-1,.
TGTGCCAGCAGCTTGGGGGGCGGGCGGAGCGGGAGGGCGGAGACCCAGTACTTC,CASSLGGGRSGRAETQYF,TRBJ2-5,TRBD2,TRBV5-5,.
TGTGCCAGCGCTAAGTATGTTGGGGGGGGTCATCAGCCCCAGCATTTT,CASAKYVGGGHQPQHF,TRBJ1-5,.,TRBV28,.
TGTGCCAGTAGTATACTAGCGGGAGCTTCAGATACGCAGTATTTT,CASSILAGASDTQYF,TRBJ2-3,TRBD2,TRBV19,.
TGTGCCAGCAGCAACTACCTTCAAGAGACCCAGTACTTC,CASSNYLQETQYF,TRBJ2-5,.,TRBV14,.
TGTGCCGGCTCCGGGGGTCCCAAAAACATTCAGTACTTC,CAGSGGPKNIQYF,TRBJ2-4,.,TRBV2,.
TGTGCCAGCAGCGTAGAGTCGCAAGGCTATGAGCAGTTCTTC,CASSVESQGYEQFF,TRBJ2-1,.,TRBV9,few
TGTGCCAGCAGCACGGACAGGGAAGAGACCCAGTACTTC,CASSTDREETQYF,TRBJ2-5,TRBD1,TRBV7-3,few
TGTGCCAGCAGTTTATCGATTCCTAGCGGACTAGCCAAAAACATTCAGTACTTC,CASSLSIPSGLAKNIQYF,TRBJ2-4,TRBD2,TRBV27,.
TGTGCCAGCAGCCCCGTGGGCAGGGTGGACGAGCAGTACTTC,CASSPVGRVDEQYF,TRBJ2-7,.,TRBV5-5,.
TGTGCCAGCAGCGTAGGGGGTGCCGCTTGGGACGGGATAAGGATGTTCTTC,CASSVGGAAWDGIRMFF,TRBJ2-1,.,TRBV9,few
TGCGCCAGCAGCTTAACGCCAGCAGCCATGAACACTGAAGCTTTCTTT,CASSLTPAAMNTEAFF,TRBJ1-1,.,TRBV5-1,.
TGTGCCAGCAGGGGAGGGTTGGAGGGAGTACGGCAGGAGCAGTACTTC,CASRGGLEGVRQEQYF,TRBJ2-7,TRBD2,TRBV2,.
TGCGCCAGCCGGACTAGCGGGAGCGGCGGTGAGCAGTTCTTC,CASRTSGSGGEQFF,TRBJ2-1,TRBD2,TRBV10-2,.
TGTGCCAGCAGCTCCCCCCGGCGAGATACGCAGTATTTT,CASSSPRRDTQYF,TRBJ2-3,.,TRBV7-2,.
TGTGCCAGCGAGGGGGGGTTCGGCACCGGGGAGCTGTTTTTT,CASEGGFGTGELFF,TRBJ2-2,.,TRBV2,.
TGTGCCAGCAGCGATACAGGGTTCATGTTTAAAGCTTTCTTT,CASSDTGFMFKAFF,TRBJ1-1,.,TRBV27,.
TGCGCCAGCAGCACCGACAGGCCAGTCACAGATACGCAGTATTTT,CASSTDRPVTDTQYF,TRBJ2-3,.,TRBV5-1,.
TGTGCCAGCAGTGTTTTACAGCTCTATGGCTACACCTTC,CASSVLQLYGYTF,TRBJ1-2,.,TRBV2,.
TGTGCTAGCAGCCCGGGACTACGCTCCTACGAGCAGTACTTC,CASSPGLRSYEQYF,TRBJ2-7,TRBD2,TRBV7-7,few
TGTGCCAGCAGTGACAGCGGATCCTACAATGAGCAGTTCTTC,CASSDSGSYNEQFF,TRBJ2-1,.,TRBV2,.
TGTGCCAGCAGCTTACGACCACCGAACACCGGGGAGCTGTTTTTT,CASSLRPPNTGELFF,TRBJ2-2,.,TRBV7-2,.
TGTGCCAGCAGCTTTGCCAGACAGGGAAATCAGCCCCAGCATTTT,CASSFARQGNQPQHF,TRBJ1-5,TRBD1,TRBV7-9,.
TGTGCCAGCAGGGGGGAAAGCAATCAGCCCCAGCATTTT,CASRGESNQPQHF,TRBJ1-5,.,TRBV6-5,.
TGTGCCAGCAGCCCGGGACAGGGGAAAGAGACCCAGTACTTC,CASSPGQGKETQYF,TRBJ2-5,TRBD1,TRBV7-2,.
TGTGCCGGACAGGTAGCGGACACTGAAGCTTTCTTT,CAGQVADTEAFF,TRBJ1-1,TRBD1,TRBV7-9,.
TGTGCCAGCGTAGAGAGGGCCGGGGAGAATACGCAGTATTTT,CASVERAGENTQYF,TRBJ2-3,.,TRBV21-1,.
TGTGCCAGCAGCGCCTGGACTAGCGAGTACACCGGGGAGCTGTTTTTT,CASSAWTSEYTGELFF,TRBJ2-2,TRBD2,TRBV9,.
TGTGCCAGCAGCCGTGGACTAGCGGCGCAGCATGAGCAGTTCTTC,CASSRGLAAQHEQFF,TRBJ2-1,TRBD2,TRBV28,few
TGTGCCAGCAGCCTTAAACGCCGGGACTTTTTTTCAGTTGAGCAGTTCTTC,CASSLKRRDFFSVEQFF,TRBJ2-1,.,TRBV5-6,.
TGTGCCAGCAGCTTTTCTTTGCTACAGGGCGCAGATACGCAGTATTTT,CASSFSLLQGADTQYF,TRBJ2-3,.,TRBV11-2,.
TGTGCCTGGAGTCGAACTGCGACTGAAGCTTTCTTT,CAWSRTATEAFF,TRBJ1-1,.,TRBV30,.
TGTGCCAGCAGCGGACGACTAGCGGGAGGAAGTGAGCTCCCCACAGATACGCAGTATTTT,CASSGRLAGGSELPTDTQYF,TRBJ2-3,TRBD2,TRBV9,few
TGTGCCAGCAGCTTCCAGGGGGCAGGCACAGATACGCAGTATTTT,CASSFQGAGTDTQYF,TRBJ2-3,TRBD1,TRBV5-5,.
TGTGCCAGTGGACGGACACAAGAGACCCAGTACTTC,CASGRTQETQYF,TRBJ2-5,.,TRBV19,few
TGTGCCAGCAGCCAGGGAAGGGCCCCAACTAATGAAAAACTGTTTTTT,CASSQGRAPTNEKLFF,TRBJ1-4,.,TRBV14,.
TGCGCCAGCAGCCACTGGGGCAGACGAAGGGTGAACACTGAAGCTTTCTTT,CASSHWGRRRVNTEAFF,TRBJ1-1,.,TRBV4-1,few
TGTGCCAGCAGCCAAGAAAGGTCTAGCGGGAGTACGTATGAGCAGTTCTTC,CASSQERSSGSTYEQFF,TRBJ2-1,TRBD2,TRBV14,.